The 7 T cell receptor beta chains in this list originate from one sample, sequenced in a study of T cell responses to AZD1222 COVID-19 vaccine. The assay was immunoSEQ multiplex PCR, and TCRdb's table has in-frame clones only and misses some. The table has more than 75,000 clones, about 90% seen once; the top ten hold 6.9%. The sequences come from peripheral blood, collected 28 days after the second AZD1222 dose. The receptors were sampled from an adult who received the AZD1222 COVID-19 vaccine.

V usage is TRBV24-1 and J usage is TRBJ1-2; TRBD1 is a possible D gene (6 bases). The germline CDR1 and CDR2 sequences are KGHDR and SFDVKD. The CDR3 covers 12 residues. The ends were cut back, 3 bases at V and 8 bases at J, with 9 bases in the middle. CDR3: CATSDPTGGYTF. As DNA, the CDR3 is TGTGCCACCAGTGATCCTACAGGGGGCTACACCTTC.

Of note for this clone: The same CDR3 can be traced to other DNA sequences in this sample. The V and J genes are TRBV19 and TRBJ2-7; 10 bases match TRBD1. The trim removed 5 bases at V and 2 bases at J, leaving 3 bases unmatched. The CDR3 loop spans 14 amino acids. The germline gives CDR1 LNHDA, CDR2 SQIVND (reference sequence). The CDR3 nucleotides are TGTGCCAGTAGTCCCGGACAGGGGGCCTACGAGCAGTACTTC. Amino acids: CASSPGQGAYEQYF.

The chain joins TRBV7-9 to TRBJ1-4, with TRBD1 matching 9 bases. This CDR3 comprises 15 residues. Germline V gives CDR1 SEHNR, CDR2 FQNEAQ (reference sequence). The ends lost 5 bases at V and 2 bases at J; junction bases unmatched: 3. The CDR3: CASSLTGGTNEKLFF. In DNA form, the CDR3 reads TGTGCCAGCAGCCTAACAGGGGGCACTAATGAAAAACTGTTTTTT.

This clone came up once. The V and J genes are TRBV5-1 and TRBJ2-1; 9 bases map to TRBD1. CDR1 and CDR2 from the germline V gene are SGHRS and YFSETQ. Trimming cost V 0 bases and J 9 bases; bases outside gene matches: 4. CDR3 length: 14 residues. The CDR3 nucleotides are TGCGCCAGCAGCTTGGCACAGGGGGCCAGTGAGCAGTTCTTC. Translated: CASSLAQGASEQFF.

The chain uses TRBV5-1 and TRBJ1-2; tentative D call: TRBD1 (6 bases). V lost 4 bases, J lost 4 bases, and 11 bases lay in between. In germline, CDR1 is SGHRS, CDR2 YFSETQ. This CDR3 is 13 amino acids long. In nucleotides, the CDR3 is TGCGCCAGCAGCCGGACAGAGCTCTATGGCTACACCTTC. Protein product: CASSRTELYGYTF.

The chain uses TRBV10-3 and TRBJ2-3; 7 bases line up with TRBD2. Germline V gene lookup returns CDR1 ENHRY and CDR2 SYGVKD. This CDR3 is built from 18 residues. J was trimmed by 2 bases and V by 3 bases; bases with no gene match: 14. The CDR3 loop is CAISEPESAAGDTDTQYF. The CDR3 DNA reads as TGTGCCATCAGTGAACCGGAGTCCGCTGCGGGAGACACAGATACGCAGTATTTT.

Note on this clone: The same CDR3 arises from other DNA sequences in this sample as well. The chain is built from TRBV3-1 (or the pseudogene TRBV3-2) and TRBJ2-7, with unresolved D. This CDR3 has 11 residues. The V and J ends lost 3 bases and 3 bases respectively, with 3 bases between them. CDR1 and CDR2 from the germline V gene are LGHDT and YNNKEL (reference sequence). CDR3 region: CASSQVYEQYF. CDR3 nucleotides: TGTGCCAGCAGCCAGGTCTACGAGCAGTACTTC.